The rows below give T cell receptor beta chains drawn from one sample of a study of shared clonotypes between healthy human individuals. The protocol was immunoSEQ multiplex PCR, while the TCRdb copy is restricted to in-frame clones and leaves out a portion. The sample holds more than 1.2 million clones; 97% to 99% are singletons and the top ten take about 0.35%. Source material: naive CD4+ T cells sorted from blood. Receptors were obtained from a man younger than 45 in good health. Both conserved end residues are part of each CDR3. Fields, in order: V gene, J gene, CDR3 protein.

V gene: TRBV27; J gene: TRBJ2-3; CDR3 protein: CASSQTPDTQYF
V gene: TRBV9; J gene: TRBJ2-7; CDR3 protein: CASSEGTGGYEQYF
V gene: TRBV5-4; J gene: TRBJ2-3; CDR3 protein: CASSTWQADTQYF
V gene: TRBV7-7; J gene: TRBJ2-2; CDR3 protein: CASSPGLAGTGELFF
V gene: TRBV4-1; J gene: TRBJ2-2; CDR3 protein: CASSQDPPGSNTGELFF
V gene: TRBV9; J gene: TRBJ2-3; CDR3 protein: CASTGRGSTDTQYF
V gene: TRBV18; J gene: TRBJ2-7; CDR3 protein: CASSPRKREGPYEQYF
V gene: TRBV6-6; J gene: TRBJ2-6; CDR3 protein: CASSNRDTGANVLTF
V gene: TRBV18; J gene: TRBJ2-2; CDR3 protein: CASSPGGNGELFF
V gene: TRBV18; J gene: TRBJ1-2; CDR3 protein: CASSPLKGQGNNYGYTF
V gene: TRBV5-1; J gene: TRBJ2-1; CDR3 protein: CASRSSGGNEQFF
V gene: TRBV19; J gene: TRBJ2-5; CDR3 protein: CASSPTRWGEETQYF
V gene: TRBV7-2; J gene: TRBJ2-7; CDR3 protein: CASSLVGTGLDEQYF
V gene: TRBV5-4; J gene: TRBJ1-4; CDR3 protein: CASSLGGQGGEKLFF
V gene: TRBV9; J gene: TRBJ2-7; CDR3 protein: CASSVGEGSYEQYF
V gene: TRBV6-4; J gene: TRBJ1-2; CDR3 protein: CASSAGTGIFHGYTF
V gene: TRBV5-5; J gene: TRBJ2-5; CDR3 protein: CASSLIRGRATETQYF
V gene: TRBV7-6; J gene: TRBJ1-2; CDR3 protein: CASSLVPRGNYGYTF
V gene: TRBV2; J gene: TRBJ2-3; CDR3 protein: CASSGTSGRTGTDTQYF
V gene: TRBV2; J gene: TRBJ1-4; CDR3 protein: CASSEGGTNEKLFF
V gene: TRBV7-7; J gene: TRBJ1-5; CDR3 protein: CASSLVWVSNQPQHF
V gene: TRBV4-3; J gene: TRBJ2-1; CDR3 protein: CASSQVSQGEQFF
V gene: TRBV12-5; J gene: TRBJ1-1; CDR3 protein: CASGLGTGNTEAFF
V gene: TRBV6-5; J gene: TRBJ2-7; CDR3 protein: CASSYTAGAYEQYF
V gene: TRBV4-1; J gene: TRBJ2-2; CDR3 protein: CASSQEIGQGAGELFF
V gene: TRBV6-1; J gene: TRBJ1-1; CDR3 protein: CASSKSKLNTEAFF
V gene: TRBV7-6; J gene: TRBJ2-2; CDR3 protein: CASSLAGLGELFF
V gene: TRBV5-1; J gene: TRBJ2-7; CDR3 protein: CASSLGGDGSYEQYF
V gene: TRBV6-1; J gene: TRBJ1-1; CDR3 protein: CASSARTEAFF